This T cell receptor beta chain stems from a study of T cells after yellow fever vaccination. Study-wide results and limits: Post-booster repertoires again held most primary-vaccination clones (about 96% CD4, around 90% CD8).

Details on this clonotype: Its specificity is unknown.

UMIs and a universal primer site were added when TCR cDNA was made by 5'RACE template switching. From the 5' RACE reads, TCRdb called clonotypes with MiXCR, one entry per CDR3 protein. The repertoire includes 300,000 to 400,000 distinct CDR3 sequences, roughly 8.7% of them detected once, and approximately 19% sits in the top ten. Germline assignment: CDR1 LGHNA and CDR2 YNFKEQ. Losses at the gene ends were 4 bases for V and 9 bases for J; bases not matched to a gene: 27. The CDR3 consists of 22 residues. The source of this sequence is a young man who received the YFV17D yellow fever vaccine. The sample in question was PBMCs, obtained on the day of the first yellow fever vaccination. The chain is built from TRBV4-2 and TRBJ2-1, with 13 bases that match TRBD2. The CDR3 region is CASSRQFTTSGGAQTHGGEQFF. CDR3 sequence (DNA): TGTGCCAGCAGCCGTCAGTTCACTACTAGCGGGGGGGCCCAAACACATGGTGGTGAGCAGTTCTTC.